Following are 17 T cell receptor beta chains from one sample sequenced in a study of T cells in Graves' hyperthyroidism and ophthalmopathy. The investigators amplified TCR beta CDR3 regions from RNA transcripts. During a first-round RT-PCR of the TCR CDR3, the HTBI primer set was used. TCRdb redid the calling of the multiplex PCR reads with MiXCR, one entry per CDR3 protein. The table lists approximately 710,000 distinct CDR3 sequences, about 18% of them singletons. Sequencing input: blood. The source is a man aged 50-59 years with Graves' hyperthyroidism.

The rearrangement joins TRBV6-1 to TRBJ2-3; D is uncertain. The CDR3 consists of 12 residues. Between the trimmed V and J ends, which lost 7 bases and 5 bases, there was a span of 10 bases. Germline CDR1 and CDR2: MNHNS and SASEGT. This CDR3 reads CASIAPGDTQYF. The DNA for the CDR3 is TGTGCCAGCATCGCCCCGGGAGATACGCAGTATTTT.

This clonotype has at least ten counts. The V call is TRBV12-3 or TRBV12-4, the J call TRBJ1-1; the D gene is possibly TRBD1 (5 bases). The CDR3 is 13 residues long. V lost 5 bases, J lost 3 bases, and 10 bases lay in between. The CDR3 sequence is CASSHPGYTEAFF. The CDR3 coding sequence is TGTGCCAGCAGTCACCCAGGGTACACTGAAGCTTTCTTT.

The rearrangement joins TRBV4-1 to TRBJ2-1; the match to TRBD2 covers 7 bases. CDR1 is MGHRA and CDR2 is YSYEKL in the germline V gene. V trimming: 0 bases; J trimming: 2 bases; junction bases outside the gene matches: 7. The CDR3 loop spans 17 amino acids. The CDR3 is CASSQDRLAVPYNEQFF. CDR3 coding DNA: TGCGCCAGCAGCCAAGATCGCCTAGCGGTGCCCTACAATGAGCAGTTCTTC.

This clonotype was detected many times. This chain joins TRBV12-3 or TRBV12-4 and TRBJ2-3; D is uncertain. Deletions cut 1 base from V and 0 bases from J, with 8 bases between. The CDR3 loop spans 15 amino acids. The CDR3 loop reads CASSLGQTSTDTQYF. CDR3 nucleotide sequence: TGTGCCAGCAGTTTAGGGCAGACTAGCACAGATACGCAGTATTTT.

About this clonotype: An end of the junction does not agree with germline; a read error may underlie this. The chain carries TRBV5-4 and TRBJ2-1; the match to TRBD2 covers 7 bases. The CDR3 length is 16 residues. Germline V lookup: CDR1 SGHNT, CDR2 YYREEE (reference sequence). CDR3 loop: CASSSGTTKSFNEQFF. CDR3 nucleotide sequence: TGTGCCAGCAGCTCCGGGACTACAAAGTCCTTCAATGAGCAGTTCTTC.

This clonotype was detected many times. The V gene is TRBV7-6, the J gene TRBJ2-1, with TRBD2 identical over 8 bases. CDR1 and CDR2 (germline): SGHVS, FNYEAQ. Trimming removed 2 bases from V and 8 bases from J; junction bases left unmatched: 5. The CDR3 totals 14 residues. In DNA form, the CDR3 reads TGTGCCAGCAGCTTAAGGACTAGCAGCGATGAGCAGTTCTTC. Its protein is CASSLRTSSDEQFF.

V and J are TRBV18 and TRBJ1-2; D might be TRBD1 (5 bases). CDR1 is KGHSH, CDR2 LQKENI, per germline. This CDR3 contains 14 residues. Trimming stripped 1 base from V and 5 bases from J, with 11 bases between. The CDR3 bases are TGTGCCAGCTCACCACAGGGGAGTCTATATGGCTACACCTTC. It yields the protein CASSPQGSLYGYTF.

The table lists this clonotype with many counts. The chain couples TRBV11-2 to TRBJ2-3; 10 positions agree with TRBD2. The germline V gene has CDR1 SGHAT and CDR2 FQNNGV. The CDR3 runs to 15 residues. Unmatched junction bases numbered 7, after V lost 6 bases and J lost 4 bases. The CDR3 reads CASSPGAGGADTQYF. DNA for the CDR3: TGTGCCAGCAGTCCTGGAGCGGGAGGGGCAGATACGCAGTATTTT.

This clonotype was counted only a few times. V usage is TRBV18 and J usage is TRBJ2-2; TRBD2 aligns across 10 bases. CDR3 size: 16 residues. V shed 2 bases and J 2 bases; nucleotides not matched to a gene: 2. The germline V gene encodes CDR1 KGHSH and CDR2 LQKENI. The CDR3 DNA reads TGTGCCAGCTCACCATCTAGCGGGAGCAACACCGGGGAGCTGTTTTTT. This encodes CASSPSSGSNTGELFF.

The chain uses TRBV28 and TRBJ2-3; 14 bases match TRBD2. The CDR3 runs 18 residues. Per the germline V gene, CDR1 is MDHEN and CDR2 is SYDVKM. J gave up 2 bases and V 6 bases, and 10 bases lay outside the gene matches. CDR3 amino acids: CASSTTSGRAGATDTQYF. The CDR3 region has the DNA TGTGCCAGCAGCACGACTAGCGGGAGGGCCGGGGCCACAGATACGCAGTATTTT.

This clonotype was seen a few times. This chain uses TRBV20-1 with TRBJ1-2; D unclear. The CDR3 is 13 amino acids. Germline V gene data show CDR1 as DFQATT and CDR2 as SNEGSKA (reference sequence). V was pared by 4 bases and J by 8 bases, with 17 bases between. This chain's CDR3 is CSAMWAPGRGYTF. The DNA of the CDR3 is TGCAGTGCTATGTGGGCTCCGGGCCGCGGCTACACCTTC.

This clonotype was counted ten times or more. V is TRBV19 and J is TRBJ2-5; D might be TRBD1 or TRBD2, each matching 6 bases. This CDR3 contains 14 residues. V lost 9 bases and J 1 base, leaving 15 bases between the germline ends. Germline CDR1 LNHDA, CDR2 SQIVND (reference sequence). The DNA of the CDR3 is TGTGCCAGCAGCATCCGGGGGCCCCAAGAGACCCAGTACTTC. Protein product: CASSIRGPQETQYF.

The rearrangement links TRBV12-5 to TRBJ1-1; D perhaps matches TRBD1 (5 bases). Trimming removed 1 base from V and 5 bases from J, with 11 bases in between. This CDR3 region has 14 residues. Germline values: CDR1 LGHNT, CDR2 FRNRAP. The CDR3 DNA reads as TGTGCTAGTGGTTTGGGCCTCAGGGAGACTGAAGCTTTCTTT. This codes for CASGLGLRETEAFF.

This clonotype was detected many times. J is TRBJ1-6 and V is TRBV6-2 or TRBV6-3; 7 nucleotides agree with TRBD1. This CDR3 has 13 residues. The germline gives CDR1 MNHEY, CDR2 SVGEGT. The V gene end was trimmed by 8 bases and the J gene end by 7 bases; junction bases not matched to a gene: 5. The CDR3, as DNA: TGTGCCAGCCAGGGGGGCCGGAATTCACCCCTCCACTTT. Its protein is CASQGGRNSPLHF.

This clonotype was observed many times. The rearrangement links TRBV27 to TRBJ2-1; 8 nucleotides agree with TRBD2. Germline values: CDR1 MNHEY, CDR2 SMNVEV (reference sequence). This CDR3 has 15 amino acids. V shed 1 base and J 10 bases; nucleotides not matched to a gene: 9. Here the CDR3 DNA reads TGTGCCAGCAGTTTATTGGCGGGAGGAACCACGGAGCAGTTCTTC. Translating it yields CASSLLAGGTTEQFF.

This clonotype was seen just once. The junction and the germline gene differ at one end; a read error may be behind it. Here the CDR3 DNA reads TGTGCCAGTAGTAGACAGATCTCCGGCACTGAAGCTTACTTT. It translates to CASSRQISGTEAYF. The rearrangement uses TRBV19 and TRBJ1-1; tentatively, D is TRBD1 (5 bases). CDR1 is LNHDA, CDR2 SQIVND, per germline (reference sequence). This CDR3 is 14 amino acids long.

This clonotype was recorded a few times. The chain employs TRBV5-4 and TRBJ2-3; 12 bases align to TRBD2. The germline V gene encodes CDR1 SGHNT and CDR2 YYREEE (reference sequence). The CDR3 has 16 amino acids. V was pared by 4 bases and J by 3 bases, with 6 bases of the junction left unmatched. The CDR3 coding sequence is TGTGCCAGCAGCCCCCCTAGCGGGAGGGGTACAGATACGCAGTATTTT. Its translation: CASSPPSGRGTDTQYF.